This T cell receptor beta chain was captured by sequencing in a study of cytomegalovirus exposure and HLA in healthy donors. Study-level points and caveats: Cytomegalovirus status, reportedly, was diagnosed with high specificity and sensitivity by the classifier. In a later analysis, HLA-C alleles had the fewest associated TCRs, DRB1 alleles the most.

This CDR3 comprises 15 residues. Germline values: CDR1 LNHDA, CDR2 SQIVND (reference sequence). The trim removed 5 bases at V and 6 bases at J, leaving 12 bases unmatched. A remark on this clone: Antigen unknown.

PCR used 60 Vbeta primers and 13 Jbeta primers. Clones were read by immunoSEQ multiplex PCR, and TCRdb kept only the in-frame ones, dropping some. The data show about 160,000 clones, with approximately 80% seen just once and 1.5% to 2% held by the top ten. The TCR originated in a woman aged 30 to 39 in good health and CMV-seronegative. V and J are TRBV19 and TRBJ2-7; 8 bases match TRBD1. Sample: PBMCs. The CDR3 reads CASSSFGQGRGEQYF. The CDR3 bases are TGTGCCAGTAGTTCATTCGGACAGGGTCGGGGCGAGCAGTACTTC.